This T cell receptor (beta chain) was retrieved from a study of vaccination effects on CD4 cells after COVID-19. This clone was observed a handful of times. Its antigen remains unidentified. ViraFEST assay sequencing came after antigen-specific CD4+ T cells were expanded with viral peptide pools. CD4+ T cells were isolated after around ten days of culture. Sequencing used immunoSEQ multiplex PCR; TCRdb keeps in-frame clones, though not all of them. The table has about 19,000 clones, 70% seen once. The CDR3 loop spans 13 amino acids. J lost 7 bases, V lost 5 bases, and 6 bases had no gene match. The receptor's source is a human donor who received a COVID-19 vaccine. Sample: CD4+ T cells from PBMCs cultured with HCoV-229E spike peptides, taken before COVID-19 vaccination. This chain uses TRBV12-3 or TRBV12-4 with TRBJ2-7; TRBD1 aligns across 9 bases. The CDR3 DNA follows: TGTGCCAGCAGTCGGGACAGGGTAGGAGAGCAGTACTTC. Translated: CASSRDRVGEQYF.